A single sample is the source of the 22 T cell receptor beta chains below, sequenced in a study of OX40 agonist ivuxolimab in advanced cancers. Sequencing was performed with immunoSEQ multiplex PCR; in TCRdb, only in-frame clones are kept and a portion is missing. Here the sample spans 60,000 to 85,000 clones, about four fifths being singletons. Sequences were derived from CD4+ or CD8+ T cells sorted from blood, sampled in a trial of the OX40 agonist ivuxolimab. These receptors were collected from an adult with an advanced solid tumor such as melanoma, head and neck, liver or kidney cancer.

The rearrangement links TRBV30 to TRBJ1-5; D gene unclear. V lost 2 bases and J lost 5, with 10 bases in between. This CDR3 spans 13 amino acids. Germline-derived CDR1 and CDR2 are GTSNPN and SVGIG (reference sequence). The CDR3 nucleotides read TGTGCCTGGAGTATTACAAAGGATCAGCCCCAGCATTTT. As protein: CAWSITKDQPQHF.

The chain combines TRBV7-2 with TRBJ2-7; 8 bases align to TRBD2. Losses at the gene ends were 5 bases for V and 2 bases for J; bases not matched to a gene: 8. The CDR3 runs 15 residues. Germline values: CDR1 SGHTA, CDR2 FQGNSA. CDR3 loop: CASSVDGAGAYEQYF. For the CDR3, the DNA is TGTGCCAGCAGCGTAGACGGAGCGGGAGCCTACGAGCAGTACTTC.

The CDR3 loop reads CASSATSGTGELFF. DNA for the CDR3: TGTGCCAGCAGCGCTACTAGCGGTACCGGGGAGCTGTTTTTT. The chain links TRBV6-4 to TRBJ2-2, with TRBD2 matching over 8 bases. Per the germline V gene, CDR1 is MRHNA and CDR2 is SNTAGT. This CDR3 has 14 amino acids. Trimming at V came to 6 bases and at J to 5 bases, leaving 5 bases not matched to a gene.

This chain connects TRBV10-3 to TRBJ1-2; 7 positions match TRBD1. With 3 bases clipped from V and 2 bases from J, the junction kept 6 bases outside the gene matches. Germline V gene lookup returns CDR1 ENHRY and CDR2 SYGVKD. This CDR3 contains 15 residues. Here the CDR3 DNA reads TGTGCCATCAGTGACAGAGACAGGGCCAACTATGGCTACACCTTC. Translation: CAISDRDRANYGYTF.

This chain joins TRBV27 and TRBJ2-7; D remains unclear. Trimming removed 2 bases from V and 5 bases from J, with 4 bases in between. This CDR3 spans 11 amino acids. CDR1 is MNHEY and CDR2 is SMNVEV in the germline V gene (reference sequence). CDR3 protein: CASSLGNEQYF. The CDR3 nucleotides read TGTGCCAGCAGTTTAGGGAACGAGCAGTACTTC.

The chain couples TRBV5-1 to TRBJ2-7; 10 positions match TRBD1. With V trimmed by 2 bases and J by 3 bases, 5 bases remained unmatched. Germline CDR1 is SGHRS and CDR2 is YFSETQ. This CDR3 has 15 residues. CDR3 DNA: TGCGCCAGCAGCTTAGGACAGGGGGGACTCTACGAGCAGTACTTC. Encoded protein: CASSLGQGGLYEQYF.

This clone was seen only a few times. The chain has TRBV2 and TRBJ2-1; 7 nucleotides line up with TRBD2. V was pared by 6 bases and J by 7 bases, with 9 bases of the junction left unmatched. In germline, CDR1 is SNHLY, CDR2 FYNNEI. The length of the CDR3 is 14 residues. The CDR3 DNA is TGTGCCAGCAGGGGCTTATACGGGGGGAATGAGCAGTTCTTC. Amino acid sequence: CASRGLYGGNEQFF.

The chain links TRBV2 to TRBJ2-5; D gene uncertain. Germline CDR1 reads SNHLY; CDR2 reads FYNNEI. V lost 4 bases to trimming and J lost 5 bases, with 8 bases between them. The CDR3 is made up of 12 amino acids. DNA for the CDR3: TGTGCCAGCAGTGGCTACCCCGAGACCCAGTACTTC. Its protein is CASSGYPETQYF.

The V call is TRBV5-1, the J call TRBJ1-2; 7 bases line up with TRBD1. This CDR3 is built from 13 residues. Trimming cost V 4 bases and J 8 bases; bases outside gene matches: 8. The V gene's germline CDR1 is SGHRS and CDR2 YFSETQ. Written as DNA, the CDR3 is TGCGCCAGCAGCCACGACAGGGCGGGCGGCTACACCTTC. It translates to CASSHDRAGGYTF.

The CDR3 DNA reads TGTGCCAGCGGAAAGCCCTGGGGGACTGAAGCTTTCTTT. Translated: CASGKPWGTEAFF. The V gene is TRBV28, the J gene TRBJ1-1, with D maybe TRBD1 (5 bases). Per germline, CDR1 MDHEN and CDR2 SYDVKM. The length of the CDR3 is 13 residues. Trimming removed 8 bases from V and 5 bases from J, with 15 bases in between.

The chain carries TRBV7-8 and TRBJ2-3; 12 nucleotides agree with TRBD1. Trimming removed 4 bases from V and 4 bases from J; junction bases left unmatched: 0. Germline lookup yields CDR1 SGHVS and CDR2 FQNEAQ. The length of the CDR3 is 14 residues. The chain's CDR3 is CASSWDRGPDTQYF. The DNA for the CDR3 is TGTGCCAGCAGCTGGGACAGGGGGCCAGATACGCAGTATTTT.

The chain employs TRBV27 and TRBJ2-7; D is perhaps TRBD1 or TRBD2 (5 bases each). Germline lookup yields CDR1 MNHEY and CDR2 SMNVEV (reference sequence). The CDR3 runs to 13 residues. Trimming took 3 bases from V and 4 from J, leaving 10 bases between them. The CDR3 sequence is CASSFSREYEQYF. The CDR3 DNA reads TGTGCCAGCAGTTTCTCCAGGGAGTACGAGCAGTACTTC.

The V call is TRBV6-1, the J call TRBJ2-2; 7 bases fit TRBD2. Germline V gives CDR1 MNHNS, CDR2 SASEGT. CDR3 length equals 14 residues. The trim removed 7 bases at V and 1 base at J, leaving 3 bases unmatched. The CDR3 nucleotides read TGTGCCAGCAAGGCGGGGGTGAACACCGGGGAGCTGTTTTTT. Its protein product is CASKAGVNTGELFF.

The gene calls are TRBV5-1 and TRBJ1-2, with 9 positions matching TRBD1. Germline lookup yields CDR1 SGHRS and CDR2 YFSETQ. CDR3 length equals 15 residues. J was trimmed by 4 bases and V by 4 bases; bases with no gene match: 8. The CDR3 sequence: CASSPRTGDFYGYTF. The CDR3 DNA follows: TGCGCCAGCAGCCCTCGGACAGGGGACTTCTATGGCTACACCTTC. Combining the CDR3 with reference TRBV5-1 and TRBJ1-2 gives the whole variable domain KAGVTQTPRYLIKTRGQQVTLSCSPISGHRSVSWYQQTPGQGLQFLFEYFSETQRNKGNFPGRFSGRQFSNSRSEMNVSTLELGDSALYLCASSPRTGDFYGYTFGSGTRLTVV.

There are a few counts of this clone. The chain links TRBV7-6 to TRBJ2-3; D uncertain. Germline values: CDR1 SGHVS, CDR2 FNYEAQ. Trimming removed 5 bases from V and 5 bases from J, with 11 bases in between. The CDR3 spans 13 residues. CDR3 coding DNA: TGTGCCAGCAGCGGATCCGGCTTAGATACGCAGTATTTT. This codes for CASSGSGLDTQYF. The full variable domain, rest sourced from reference TRBV7-6 and TRBJ2-3, is GAGVSQSPRYKVTKRGQDVALRCDPISGHVSLYWYRQALGQGPEFLTYFNYEAQQDKSGLPNDRFSAERPEGSISTLTIQRTEQRDSAMYRCASSGSGLDTQYFGPGTRLTVL.

The V gene is TRBV5-1, the J gene TRBJ2-7; tentatively, D is TRBD2 (5 bases). Germline V gives CDR1 SGHRS, CDR2 YFSETQ. Trimming left V 0 bases short and J 4 bases short, with 20 bases between. This CDR3 contains 17 residues. CDR3 in amino acids: CASSLGPRGAEAYEQYF. CDR3 DNA: TGCGCCAGCAGCTTGGGACCCCGCGGAGCGGAAGCATACGAGCAGTACTTC.

CDR3 sequence (DNA): TGCGCCAGCAGCTTGGGGCAATACAATGAGCAGTTCTTC. It specifies CASSLGQYNEQFF. The rearrangement links TRBV5-1 to TRBJ2-1; no clear D gene. Germline V gene lookup returns CDR1 SGHRS and CDR2 YFSETQ. This CDR3 is 13 amino acids long. The V gene lost 0 bases and the J gene lost 4 bases, with 5 bases spanning the gap.

The chain couples TRBV7-6 to TRBJ2-1, with D unclear. The V gene lost 0 bases and the J gene lost 10 bases, with 10 bases spanning the gap. There are 13 residues in the CDR3. CDR1 SGHVS and CDR2 FNYEAQ come from the germline V gene. CDR3 coding DNA: TGTGCCAGCAGCTTAGCGCTCAACCAGGAGCAGTTCTTC. Residues: CASSLALNQEQFF.

This chain connects TRBV2 to TRBJ2-3; TRBD2 agrees at 8 bases. Germline V gene sequence: CDR1 SNHLY, CDR2 FYNNEI. V lost 7 bases and J lost 5; bases outside the gene matches: 11. The CDR3 is made up of 15 amino acids. CDR3 loop: CASILGLADGDTQYF. The CDR3 DNA follows: TGTGCCAGCATACTCGGACTAGCAGATGGAGATACGCAGTATTTT.

Here the CDR3 reads CASRLTGNSPLHF. In DNA, the CDR3 is TGCGCCAGCAGACTCACGGGGAATTCACCCCTCCACTTT. The J gene is TRBJ1-6, the V gene TRBV5-1; D uncertain. The ends were cut back, 5 bases at V and 7 bases at J, with 10 bases in the middle. The CDR3 loop spans 13 amino acids. The V gene's germline CDR1 is SGHRS and CDR2 YFSETQ.

The rearrangement links TRBV27 to TRBJ1-1, with D maybe TRBD1 (6 bases). CDR3 length: 15 residues. The ends were cut back, 5 bases at V and 5 bases at J, with 18 bases in the middle. CDR1 is MNHEY, CDR2 SMNVEV, per germline (reference sequence). CDR3 DNA sequence: TGTGCCAGCAGTCCCTTCAGACAGGTTGGGACTGAAGCTTTCTTT. Translating gives CASSPFRQVGTEAFF.

This chain connects TRBV6-1 to TRBJ1-6; D is ambiguous. Germline assignment: CDR1 MNHNS and CDR2 SASEGT. The V end was cut by 0 bases, the J end by 2 bases, with 8 bases between. The CDR3 covers 16 residues. The CDR3 is CASSEARKAYNSPLHF. CDR3 nucleotides: TGTGCCAGCAGTGAAGCGCGGAAAGCCTATAATTCACCCCTCCACTTT.